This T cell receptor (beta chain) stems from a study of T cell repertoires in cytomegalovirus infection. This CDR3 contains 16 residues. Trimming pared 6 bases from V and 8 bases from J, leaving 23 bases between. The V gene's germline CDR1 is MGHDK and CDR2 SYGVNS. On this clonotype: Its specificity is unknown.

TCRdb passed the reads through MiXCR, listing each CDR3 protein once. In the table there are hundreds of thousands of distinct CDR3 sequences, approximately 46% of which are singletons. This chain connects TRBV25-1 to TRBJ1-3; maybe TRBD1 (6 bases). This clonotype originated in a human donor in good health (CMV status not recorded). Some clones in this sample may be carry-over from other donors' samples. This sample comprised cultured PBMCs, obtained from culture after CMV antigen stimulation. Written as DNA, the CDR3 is TGTGCCAGCAGCCAATCGGGGGCAGCCAAAGGATACACCATATATTTT. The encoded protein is CASSQSGAAKGYTIYF.